What follows are 27 T cell receptor beta chains derived from one specimen sequenced in a study of CD8 T cells in Susac syndrome. RNA, at about 0.45 to 1 ug, was reverse transcribed with random hexamers. Via MiXCR, TCRdb re-called the immunoSEQ multiplex PCR reads, giving one row per CDR3 protein. The sample consists of about 150,000 distinct CDR3 sequences, roughly nine tenths of them appearing once. Sequenced sample: CD4+ T cells from PBMCs. Every receptor here comes from a human donor in good health.

This chain joins TRBV20-1 and TRBJ2-7; TRBD1 agrees at 9 bases. Germline CDR1 and CDR2: DFQATT and SNEGSKA (reference sequence). V shed 3 bases, J shed 2 bases, and the junction held 5 bases outside the gene matches. The CDR3 contains 14 residues. The CDR3 loop is CSASGTGSTYEQYF. The CDR3 nucleotides read TGCAGTGCTAGCGGGACAGGGTCGACCTACGAGCAGTACTTC.

The chain carries TRBV28 and TRBJ2-7; D perhaps matches TRBD2 (5 bases). V lost 3 bases and J lost 2, with 11 bases in between. Germline assignment: CDR1 MDHEN and CDR2 SYDVKM. There are 14 residues in the CDR3. The CDR3 DNA follows: TGTGCCAGCAGTTTCGCCTCGGGGACCTACGAGCAGTACTTC. Protein: CASSFASGTYEQYF.

The chain uses TRBV4-3 and TRBJ1-2; a possible D gene is TRBD1 (5 bases). This CDR3 has 19 residues. V shed 1 base and J shed 4 bases, with 25 bases lying between them. Germline loops: CDR1 LGHNA, CDR2 YSLEER. CDR3 loop: CASSQGEGVGRLGFYGYTF. CDR3 bases: TGCGCCAGCAGCCAAGGCGAAGGGGTGGGGAGACTGGGATTCTATGGCTACACCTTC.

This chain connects TRBV27 to TRBJ2-2, with D perhaps assigned TRBD1 or TRBD2 (5 bases each). V was cut by 3 bases and J by 1 base, with 12 bases left in between. CDR3 length: 16 amino acids. Germline V gene sequence: CDR1 MNHEY, CDR2 SMNVEV (reference sequence). CDR3 residues: CASSFHRGGNTGELFF. As DNA, the CDR3 is TGTGCCAGCAGTTTTCACCGGGGCGGGAACACCGGGGAGCTGTTTTTT.

The chain is built from TRBV20-1 and TRBJ1-3; D is unresolved. The V end lost 6 bases, the J end lost 4 bases, and 10 bases lay between the germline ends. CDR3 length: 12 residues. Germline V gene data show CDR1 as DFQATT and CDR2 as SNEGSKA (reference sequence). The CDR3 nucleotides are TGCAGTGCCACCGAGCGAGGAAACACCATATATTTT. The encoded protein is CSATERGNTIYF.

The sample holds one count of this clonotype. The chain joins TRBV28 to TRBJ2-2, with D tentatively TRBD2 (6 bases). V was trimmed by 3 bases and J by 5 bases, leaving 13 bases between them. CDR1 MDHEN and CDR2 SYDVKM come from the germline V gene. The length of the CDR3 is 15 residues. The CDR3 bases are TGTGCCAGCAGTTTGGGGACTCCGGGAACCGGGGAGCTGTTTTTT. Its translation is CASSLGTPGTGELFF.

The chain joins TRBV29-1 to TRBJ2-4; possible D gene TRBD2, 6 bases. Germline CDR1 and CDR2: SQVTM and ANQGSEA. This CDR3 contains 13 residues. The V gene lost 3 bases and the J gene lost 8 bases, with 14 bases spanning the gap. CDR3 DNA: TGCAGCGTTGATGAGGGGCCGGGAGACATTCAGTACTTC. As protein: CSVDEGPGDIQYF.

This clonotype was found once. The V call is TRBV20-1, the J call TRBJ2-5; D not resolved. V was shortened by 0 bases and J by 0 bases, with 5 bases between the two germline ends. Germline lookup yields CDR1 DFQATT and CDR2 SNEGSKA (reference sequence). This CDR3 spans 13 amino acids. CDR3 in amino acids: CSARDDYQETQYF. The CDR3 region has the DNA TGCAGTGCTAGAGACGACTACCAAGAGACCCAGTACTTC.

This chain connects TRBV4-3 to TRBJ2-7; 7 positions agree with TRBD1. The CDR3 totals 15 residues. J lost 2 bases, V lost 2 bases, and 6 bases had no gene match. The V gene's germline CDR1 is LGHNA and CDR2 YSLEER. The CDR3 region has the DNA TGCGCCAGCAGCCAATCATCAGGACAGGCCTACGAGCAGTACTTC. This gives the protein CASSQSSGQAYEQYF.

The gene calls are TRBV6-2 or TRBV6-3 and TRBJ1-3; a weak D match, TRBD1 (5 bases). V lost 1 base and J 8 bases, leaving 21 bases between the germline ends. The germline CDR1 and CDR2 sequences are MNHEY and SVGEGT. The CDR3 contains 17 residues. The CDR3 loop reads CASSYFGTGTGRHTIYF. CDR3 DNA sequence: TGTGCCAGCAGTTACTTCGGGACGGGGACGGGAAGACACACCATATATTTT.

The genes are TRBV6-5 and TRBJ1-1; tentative D call: TRBD1 (5 bases). This CDR3 contains 15 residues. The germline V gene encodes CDR1 MNHEY and CDR2 SVGAGI. Trimming pared 6 bases from V and 3 bases from J, leaving 17 bases between. The CDR3 sequence is CASSRDSRTYTEAFF. The DNA for the CDR3 is TGTGCCAGCAGCCGCGACAGTAGGACGTACACTGAAGCTTTCTTT.

The chain links TRBV4-2 to TRBJ2-5, with 8 bases matching TRBD1. CDR1 LGHNA and CDR2 YNFKEQ come from the germline V gene. The CDR3 length is 16 residues. The ends lost 0 bases at V and 4 bases at J; junction bases unmatched: 7. The CDR3 nucleotides read TGTGCCAGCAGCCAAGATCCGGACAGGGAAGGAGAGACCCAGTACTTC. Protein sequence: CASSQDPDREGETQYF.

The chain recombines TRBV12-3 or TRBV12-4 with TRBJ1-2; a weak D match, TRBD1 (5 bases). V lost 5 bases, J lost 8 bases, and 15 bases lay in between. CDR3 length: 13 residues. CDR3 sequence reads: CASSLDSTSGYTF. In nucleotides, the CDR3 is TGTGCCAGCAGTCTAGACAGTACCAGCGGCTACACCTTC.

CDR3 protein: CASSQQGGYTF. For the CDR3, the DNA is TGTGCCAGCAGCCAGCAGGGTGGCTACACCTTC. The V and J genes are TRBV7-2 and TRBJ1-2; possible D gene TRBD1, 5 bases. The CDR3 covers 11 residues. V shed 5 bases and J shed 7 bases, with 8 bases lying between them. Germline CDR1 reads SGHTA; CDR2 reads FQGNSA.

The V and J genes are TRBV5-8 and TRBJ2-4, with D unresolved. Germline-derived CDR1 and CDR2 are SGHTS and YDEGEE. V was trimmed by 1 base and J by 3 bases, leaving 5 bases between them. The CDR3 loop spans 13 amino acids. CDR3 nucleotide sequence: TGTGCCAGCAGCTTGACTGTCAAAAACATTCAGTACTTC. Its translation is CASSLTVKNIQYF. The entire variable domain, with the rest obtained from reference TRBV5-8 and TRBJ2-4, is as follows: EAGVTQSPTHLIKTRGQQATLRCSPISGHTSVYWYQQALGLGLQFLLWYDEGEERNRGNFPPRFSGRQFPNYSSELNVNALELEDSALYLCASSLTVKNIQYFGAGTRLSVL.

The chain is built from TRBV11-2 and TRBJ2-4; D call uncertain. CDR1 is SGHAT, CDR2 FQNNGV, per germline. The CDR3 has 14 amino acids. With 5 bases removed from V and 0 bases from J, the gap between germline ends came to 8 bases. The DNA of the CDR3 is TGTGCCAGCAGCCCTAGATTAGCCAAAAACATTCAGTACTTC. Amino acids: CASSPRLAKNIQYF.

The chain joins TRBV19 to TRBJ1-5; D is uncertain. CDR3 length: 16 amino acids. Looked up from germline, CDR1 is LNHDA and CDR2 is SQIVND (reference sequence). Trimming took 5 bases from V and 2 from J, leaving 16 bases between them. CDR3 sequence: CASSRLEQAGNQPQHF. CDR3 bases: TGTGCCAGTAGTCGCCTAGAGCAGGCGGGCAATCAGCCCCAGCATTTT.

The J gene is TRBJ2-3, the V gene TRBV7-2; the match to TRBD2 covers 7 bases. Per germline, CDR1 SGHTA and CDR2 FQGNSA. Trimming removed 3 bases from V and 1 base from J; junction bases left unmatched: 4. This CDR3 has 15 amino acids. The CDR3 protein is CASSFYTSGTDTQYF. DNA of the CDR3: TGTGCCAGCAGCTTCTACACTAGCGGCACAGATACGCAGTATTTT.

The chain couples TRBV5-6 to TRBJ2-1; tentatively, D is TRBD2 (6 bases). V was shortened by 1 base and J by 4 bases, with 12 bases between the two germline ends. The CDR3 loop spans 15 amino acids. Germline CDR1 reads SGHDT; CDR2 reads YYEEEE. The CDR3 is CASSLWGVPYNEQFF. As DNA, the CDR3 is TGTGCCAGCAGCTTGTGGGGGGTTCCATACAATGAGCAGTTCTTC.

This chain links TRBV7-2 with TRBJ1-2, with TRBD1 matching over 7 bases. With V trimmed by 7 bases and J by 7 bases, 12 bases remained unmatched. This CDR3 contains 14 residues. Germline values: CDR1 SGHTA, CDR2 FQGNSA. CDR3 DNA: TGTGCCAGCACCACGGGGGAGGGGGCGTTTGGCTACACCTTC. Amino acid sequence: CASTTGEGAFGYTF.

This clonotype was seen just once. CDR3 DNA: TGTGCCAGCAGTGTAACCGGGGATTCCTACGAGCAGTACTTC. Residues: CASSVTGDSYEQYF. The chain links TRBV2 to TRBJ2-7; D is perhaps TRBD2 (5 bases). Germline assignment: CDR1 SNHLY and CDR2 FYNNEI. The CDR3 sequence is 14 residues long. The V gene lost 4 bases and the J gene lost 1 base, with 11 bases spanning the gap.

The V call is TRBV10-3, the J call TRBJ2-7; the D call may be TRBD1 or TRBD2 (5 bases each). The germline CDR1 and CDR2 sequences are ENHRY and SYGVKD. V was clipped by 5 bases and J by 1 base, with 15 bases between them. This CDR3 region has 15 residues. In nucleotides, the CDR3 is TGTGCCATCAGTCCAAGCGAGGGGATTTCCTACGAGCAGTACTTC. It codes for CAISPSEGISYEQYF.

The rearrangement uses TRBV13 and TRBJ1-5, with D uncertain. CDR1 and CDR2 (germline): PRHDT, FYEKMQ (reference sequence). V shed 0 bases and J shed 2 bases, with 8 bases lying between them. This CDR3 contains 15 residues. The CDR3 sequence is CASSLGAGRNQPQHF. DNA for the CDR3: TGTGCCAGCAGCTTAGGCGCCGGACGCAATCAGCCCCAGCATTTT. Combining the CDR3 with reference TRBV13 and TRBJ1-5 gives the whole variable domain AAGVIQSPRHLIKEKRETATLKCYPIPRHDTVYWYQQGPGQDPQFLISFYEKMQSDKGSIPDRFSAQQFSDYHSELNMSSLELGDSALYFCASSLGAGRNQPQHFGDGTRLSIL.

The chain carries TRBV20-1 and TRBJ1-2; tentatively, D is TRBD1 (5 bases). The CDR3 is 13 amino acids. V was shortened by 1 base and J by 4 bases, with 10 bases between the two germline ends. The germline V gene has CDR1 DFQATT and CDR2 SNEGSKA (reference sequence). The CDR3 nucleotides are TGCAGTGCTAGAGTAGGGGATGGCTATGGCTACACCTTC. Translation: CSARVGDGYGYTF.

The CDR3 nucleotides read TGTGCCAGCAGCCCCTTCTACAATGAGCAGTTCTTC. Encoded protein: CASSPFYNEQFF. V is TRBV12-3 or TRBV12-4 and J is TRBJ2-1; D uncertain. The V gene lost 6 bases and the J gene lost 3 bases, with 6 bases spanning the gap. CDR3 length: 12 amino acids.

This chain connects TRBV2 to TRBJ2-5; TRBD1 matches 9 bases. The CDR3 extends over 15 amino acids. Germline lookup yields CDR1 SNHLY and CDR2 FYNNEI. V shed 5 bases, J shed 8 bases, and the junction held 12 bases outside the gene matches. The CDR3 reads CASSRRGQGRNTQYF. As DNA, the CDR3 is TGTGCCAGCAGTCGGAGAGGACAGGGGAGAAATACCCAGTACTTC.

The J gene is TRBJ2-7, the V gene TRBV27; D gene uncertain. The CDR3 is 15 residues long. Trimming stripped 6 bases from V and 3 bases from J, with 18 bases between. Germline lookup yields CDR1 MNHEY and CDR2 SMNVEV (reference sequence). The CDR3 region has the DNA TGTGCCAGCAGCCCGACCCAAAGTGGATTCTACGAGCAGTACTTC. Translation gives CASSPTQSGFYEQYF.